A single TCR beta chain is shown here with its context. The sample comes from a study of blood T cell repertoires in COVID-19. The method was immunoSEQ multiplex PCR; TCRdb's version includes in-frame clones alone and lacks a portion of them. The repertoire holds more than 300,000 clones, with about 90% as singletons. The CDR3 is made up of 15 amino acids. Per germline, CDR1 MNHEY and CDR2 SMNVEV (reference sequence). With V trimmed by 3 bases and J by 6 bases, 9 bases remained unmatched. The sequencing sample was made of PBMCs or T cells enriched from blood (not recorded which). J is TRBJ2-7 and V is TRBV27, with TRBD1 matching over 9 bases. The receptor's source is a young woman who had recovered from COVID-19. The CDR3: CASSFKGQGGGEQYF. The CDR3 nucleotides are TGTGCCAGCAGTTTTAAGGGACAGGGAGGCGGCGAGCAGTACTTC.